This T cell receptor (beta chain) was identified during a study of T cells after yellow fever vaccination. Study-wide results and limits: Booster samples showed a return of most primary-vaccination clones (approximately 96% CD4, approximately 90% CD8).

This clonotype was found a few times. Antigen unknown. In making TCR cDNA, 5'RACE template switching added a universal primer site and UMIs to it. TCRdb passed the 5' RACE reads through MiXCR, listing each CDR3 protein once. Of more than 95,000 distinct CDR3 sequences listed, 15% are singletons. This receptor was identified in a man aged 18 to 29 who received the YFV17D yellow fever vaccine. This specimen was CD8+ T cells sorted from PBMCs, taken 5 days after the yellow fever booster vaccination.

The CDR3 sequence is CASSMPLQGGLAKNIQYF. In nucleotides, the CDR3 is TGCGCCAGCAGCATGCCCCTGCAGGGGGGATTAGCCAAAAACATTCAGTACTTC. The rearrangement links TRBV5-1 to TRBJ2-4; tentatively, D is TRBD1 (7 bases). This CDR3 has 18 residues. Germline V gene sequence: CDR1 SGHRS, CDR2 YFSETQ. The V end lost 4 bases, the J end lost 0 bases, and 20 bases lay between the germline ends.